The sequence of this TCR beta chain was determined in a study of long-term antiretroviral therapy in people with HIV. The CDR3 sequence is 8 residues long. Per germline, CDR1 DFQATT and CDR2 SNEGSKA (reference sequence). Trimming cost V 6 bases and J 11 bases, with 7 bases left between them. Study-wide findings and caveats: Blood in the study was drawn between about 2004 and 2017, possibly under older ART regimens, which may be less effective than current ones.

As concerns this clone: Its specificity is unknown.

Version v3.0 of the immunoSEQ assay ran at survey level. Some clones are missing from TCRdb's copy, which holds only in-frame ones; the method was immunoSEQ multiplex PCR. This sample has fewer than 45,000 clones, with roughly 82% found just once. The rearrangement uses TRBV20-1 and TRBJ1-2; D is unclear. The receptor's source is a man aged 18 to 30 with HIV. The specimen comprised unsorted PBMCs, sampled 0.3 years after starting antiretroviral therapy. The CDR3 here is CSAQEYTF. The CDR3 DNA follows: TGCAGTGCCCAGGAATACACCTTC.